The TCR beta chain described here comes from a study of shared clonotypes between healthy human individuals. Study findings and constraints: Tissue TCR repertoires likely differ from these blood-only repertoires.

V lost 7 bases, J lost 2 bases, and 15 bases lay in between. There are 14 residues in the CDR3. CDR1 is MDHEN and CDR2 is SYDVKM in the germline V gene. Worth noting for this clone: Its cognate antigen is unknown.

About 30,000 T cell genomes, or around 300 ng DNA, went into unsorted PBMC replicate PCRs. The repertoire was sequenced with immunoSEQ multiplex PCR; TCRdb's copy has only in-frame clones and lacks some. The sample yields some 500,000 clones, 77% seen once. What was sequenced was PBMCs. The J gene is TRBJ2-7, the V gene TRBV28, with D maybe TRBD1 (5 bases). The receptor was derived from a woman in her forties in good health. Some clones in this sample may be carry-over from other donors' samples. This CDR3 reads CASTVPGRAYEQYF. In DNA, the CDR3 is TGTGCCAGCACCGTCCCCGGCAGGGCCTACGAGCAGTACTTC.